Listed here is a single T cell receptor beta chain. The data originate from a study of blood T cell repertoires in COVID-19. TCRdb's copy holds only in-frame clones and misses some; the assay was immunoSEQ multiplex PCR. Here the sample spans over 150,000 clones, about nine tenths being singletons. V gave up 3 bases and J gave up 9 bases, with 18 bases separating them. Per the germline V gene, CDR1 is SEHNR and CDR2 is FQNEAQ (reference sequence). The CDR3 runs to 14 residues. This clonotype originated in a man aged 18 to 30 with COVID-19, enrolled during active disease. Sequencing input: peripheral blood. The V and J genes are TRBV7-9 and TRBJ2-7, with D unresolved. The CDR3 DNA is TGTGCCAGCAGCTTTGTAACACCTAGGAGTGTGCAGTACTTC. Amino acid sequence: CASSFVTPRSVQYF.